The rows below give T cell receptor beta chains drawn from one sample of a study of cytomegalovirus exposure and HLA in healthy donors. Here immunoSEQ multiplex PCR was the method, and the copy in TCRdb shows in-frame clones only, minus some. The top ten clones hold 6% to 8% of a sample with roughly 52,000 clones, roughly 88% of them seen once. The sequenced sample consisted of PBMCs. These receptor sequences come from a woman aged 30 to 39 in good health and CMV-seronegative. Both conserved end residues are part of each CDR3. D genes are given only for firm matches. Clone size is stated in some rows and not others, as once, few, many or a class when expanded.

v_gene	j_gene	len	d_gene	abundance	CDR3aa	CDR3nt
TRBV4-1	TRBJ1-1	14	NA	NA	CASSQDREQAEAFF	TGCGCCAGCAGCCAAGATAGGGAACAGGCTGAAGCTTTCTTT
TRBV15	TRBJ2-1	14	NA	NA	CATSRDSEVHEQFF	TGTGCCACCAGCCGGGACTCGGAGGTACATGAGCAGTTCTTC
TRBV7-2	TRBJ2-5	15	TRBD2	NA	CASTKTSGPQETQYF	TGTGCCAGCACCAAGACTAGCGGCCCGCAAGAGACCCAGTACTTC
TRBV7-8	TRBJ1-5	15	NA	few	CASSPITGVLQPQHF	TGTGCCAGCAGCCCGATTACGGGGGTGCTTCAGCCCCAGCATTTT
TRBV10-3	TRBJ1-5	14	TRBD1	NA	CAIRQGRGNQPQHF	TGTGCCATAAGACAGGGGAGAGGCAATCAGCCCCAGCATTTT
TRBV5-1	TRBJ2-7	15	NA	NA	CASSPRTGSSYEQYF	TGCGCCAGCAGCCCGAGGACGGGGAGCTCCTACGAGCAGTACTTC
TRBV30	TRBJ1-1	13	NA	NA	CAWRTGPHTEAFF	TGTGCCTGGAGAACAGGCCCCCACACTGAAGCTTTCTTT
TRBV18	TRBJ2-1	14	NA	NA	CASSPLGAWNEQFF	TGTGCCAGCTCACCACTAGGAGCGTGGAATGAGCAGTTCTTC
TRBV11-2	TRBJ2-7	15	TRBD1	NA	CASSLTGTESYEQYF	TGTGCCAGCAGCTTGACCGGGACAGAGTCATACGAGCAGTACTTC
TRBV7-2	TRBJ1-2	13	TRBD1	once	CASSRQGALGYTF	TGTGCCAGCAGCCGGCAGGGGGCATTGGGCTACACCTTC
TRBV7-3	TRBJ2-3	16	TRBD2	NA	CASSPAPGGRADTQYF	TGTGCCAGCAGCCCGGCCCCCGGCGGGAGGGCAGATACGCAGTATTTT
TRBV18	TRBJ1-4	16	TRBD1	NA	CASSSGATGQRGELFF	TGTGCCAGCTCGTCCGGGGCCACGGGACAGAGAGGTGAACTGTTTTTT
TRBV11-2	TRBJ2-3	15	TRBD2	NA	CASSPTAGRGDTQYF	TGTGCCAGCTCACCCACGGCAGGGAGGGGAGATACGCAGTATTTT
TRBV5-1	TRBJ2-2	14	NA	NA	CASSRDSTTGELFF	TGCGCCAGCAGCCGGGACTCCACCACCGGGGAGCTGTTTTTT
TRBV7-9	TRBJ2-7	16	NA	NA	CASVSSAGMEPYEQYF	TGTGCCAGCGTATCCTCGGCCGGGATGGAGCCCTACGAGCAGTACTTC
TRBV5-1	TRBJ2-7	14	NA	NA	CASSLDSRTYEQYF	TGCGCCAGCAGCTTGGATTCCAGGACCTACGAGCAGTACTTC
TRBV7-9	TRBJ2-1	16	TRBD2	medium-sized	CASSLESSSGTPWQFF	TGTGCCAGCAGCTTAGAGTCGTCTAGCGGGACCCCCTGGCAGTTCTTC
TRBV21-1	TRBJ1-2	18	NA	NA	CASSKALPSDTKGYGYTF	TGTGCCAGCAGCAAAGCTCTACCGTCGGACACCAAAGGGTATGGCTACACCTTC